Below, one TCR beta chain is given with its context. Sequenced material consisted of expressed TCRB transcripts (all of the isolated RNA was reverse transcribed). This table comes from immunoSEQ multiplex PCR, and its TCRdb copy is limited to in-frame clones, with some not included. The table records nearly 250,000 clones, 55% to 70% of them present only once. This sample was taken from a study of beta chain features in type 1 diabetes. Study details: The samples had approximately 100,000,000 sorted cells examined in all.

The single heparinised draw taken from each donor contained approximately 120 mL of blood on average. CD4+ cells of the naive, central memory, regulatory and stem cell-like memory types were sorted via CD45RO/CCR7/CD25/CD127/CD95/CD27. The CDR3 contains 14 residues. Germline assignment: CDR1 SGHDN and CDR2 FVKESK. Germline trimming cut 1 base from V and 8 bases from J; bases unmatched to any gene: 3. This chain uses TRBV14 with TRBJ2-1, with 9 bases matching TRBD1. The sequence was collected from a man younger than 45 in good health. The sequenced material came from naive CD4+ T cells from blood. This chain's CDR3 is CASSQGTGVYEQFF. CDR3 DNA sequence: TGTGCCAGCAGCCAAGGGACAGGGGTCTATGAGCAGTTCTTC.